This T cell receptor beta chain is drawn from a study of T cell responses to AZD1222 COVID-19 vaccine. This clone showed up just once. Repertoires were generated with immunoSEQ multiplex PCR, while TCRdb's copy carries only in-frame clones and drops some. Counted here are roughly 130,000 clones, roughly 90% occurring once; the ten biggest clones make up roughly 3.1%. The CDR3 sequence is 16 residues long. The genes are TRBV1 and TRBJ1-4. TRBV1 represents a pseudogene. The input for sequencing was peripheral blood, taken on day 0 of AZD1222 vaccination. This TCR was sampled from an adult in good health. The CDR3 spells CTSSREQEALGEKLFF. In DNA form, the CDR3 reads TGCACCAGCAGCCGAGAGCAAGAGGCCCTGGGGGAAAAACTGTTTTTT.